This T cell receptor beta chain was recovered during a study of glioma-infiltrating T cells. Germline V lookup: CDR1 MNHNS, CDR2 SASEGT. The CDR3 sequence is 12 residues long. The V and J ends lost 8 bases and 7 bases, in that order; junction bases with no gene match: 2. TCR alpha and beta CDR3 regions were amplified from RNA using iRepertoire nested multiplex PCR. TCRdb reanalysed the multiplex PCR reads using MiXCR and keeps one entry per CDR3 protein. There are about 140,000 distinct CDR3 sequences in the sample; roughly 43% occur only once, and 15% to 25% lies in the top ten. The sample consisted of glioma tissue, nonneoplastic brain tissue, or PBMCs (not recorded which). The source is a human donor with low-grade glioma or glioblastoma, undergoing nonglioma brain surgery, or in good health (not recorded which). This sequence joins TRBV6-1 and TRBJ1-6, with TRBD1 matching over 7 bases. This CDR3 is CASDRANSPLHF. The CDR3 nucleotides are TGTGCCAGCGACAGGGCCAATTCACCCCTCCACTTT.